These T cell receptor beta chains were read from a single sample in a study of T-cell memory formation after mild COVID-19. TCRdb passed the 5' RACE reads through MiXCR, listing each CDR3 protein once. The sample has under 300,000 distinct CDR3 sequences; roughly 15% are singletons. Sample: PBMCs or a T cell subset sorted from them (not recorded which). The receptor set was obtained from a man in his late teens or twenties who had mild COVID-19 (a few samples of this study predate the infection). Cell type and time point are not known. CDR3s include the opening cysteine and the closing phenylalanine or tryptophan. Fields, in order: clone size, D gene, V gene, J gene, CDR3 length, CDR3 protein, CDR3 DNA. The D gene is left open where the match is weak. Some rows have no size entry. The others give once, few or many, or a class for an expanded clone.

size: NA
D: NA
V: TRBV5-1
J: TRBJ1-5
length: 15
CDR3: CASSRDGNSGQPQHF
DNA: TGCGCCAGCAGCAGGGACGGAAATAGCGGTCAGCCCCAGCATTTT

size: many
D: NA
V: TRBV27
J: TRBJ1-2
length: 14
CDR3: CASSLNDGQYGYTF
DNA: TGTGCCAGCAGTTTAAACGACGGACAGTATGGCTACACCTTC

size: few
D: NA
V: TRBV11-3
J: TRBJ2-1
length: 16
CDR3: CASSLAGHGDPNEQFF
DNA: TGTGCCAGCAGCTTAGCTGGCCATGGGGATCCGAATGAGCAGTTCTTC

size: NA
D: NA
V: TRBV4-1
J: TRBJ2-3
length: 12
CDR3: CASSQETYTQYF
DNA: TGCGCCAGCAGCCAAGAGACATATACGCAGTATTTT

size: NA
D: TRBD1
V: TRBV6-5
J: TRBJ2-3
length: 14
CDR3: CASSWTGAPDTQYF
DNA: TGTGCCAGCAGTTGGACAGGAGCGCCAGATACGCAGTATTTT

size: few
D: TRBD1
V: TRBV24-1
J: TRBJ2-3
length: 12
CDR3: CATGQGTDTQYF
DNA: TGTGCCACTGGACAGGGAACAGATACGCAGTATTTT

size: few
D: NA
V: TRBV12-3/TRBV12-4
J: TRBJ1-6
length: 13
CDR3: CASRGAVWSPLHF
DNA: TGTGCCAGCAGGGGGGCGGTCTGGTCACCCCTCCACTTT

size: few
D: NA
V: TRBV10-3
J: TRBJ1-2
length: 13
CDR3: CATHPGTSYGYTF
DNA: TGTGCCACCCACCCCGGGACGTCCTATGGCTACACCTTC

size: NA
D: NA
V: TRBV4-2
J: TRBJ1-1
length: 15
CDR3: CASSQVVSADTEAFF
DNA: TGTGCCAGCAGCCAAGTGGTGTCAGCGGACACTGAAGCTTTCTTT

size: few
D: TRBD2
V: TRBV9
J: TRBJ2-2
length: 13
CDR3: CASNPGGTGELFF
DNA: TGTGCCAGCAATCCGGGGGGTACCGGGGAGCTGTTTTTT

size: NA
D: NA
V: TRBV11-2
J: TRBJ2-7
length: 15
CDR3: CASSLSARVAYEQYF
DNA: TGTGCCAGCAGCTTATCCGCGCGGGTGGCTTACGAGCAGTACTTC

size: many
D: NA
V: TRBV10-3
J: TRBJ1-5
length: 13
CDR3: CAISEGQTQPQHF
DNA: TGTGCCATCAGTGAGGGACAGACACAGCCCCAGCATTTT

size: few
D: TRBD1
V: TRBV6-5
J: TRBJ2-5
length: 15
CDR3: CASAPGQLYQETQYF
DNA: TGTGCCAGCGCACCGGGACAGTTGTACCAAGAGACCCAGTACTTC

size: NA
D: NA
V: TRBV5-1
J: TRBJ1-5
length: 15
CDR3: CASSPGRGRNQPQHF
DNA: TGCGCCAGCAGCCCCGGGAGGGGCCGCAATCAGCCCCAGCATTTT

size: NA
D: NA
V: TRBV18
J: TRBJ2-7
length: 14
CDR3: CASSPDTGPYEQYF
DNA: TGTGCCAGCTCACCAGACACGGGGCCATACGAGCAGTACTTC

size: NA
D: NA
V: TRBV27
J: TRBJ1-5
length: 13
CDR3: CASSLTGQGPQHF
DNA: TGTGCCAGCAGTCTGACAGGCCAGGGGCCCCAGCATTTT

size: few
D: TRBD1
V: TRBV20-1
J: TRBJ1-1
length: 14
CDR3: CSAELTGRDTEAFF
DNA: TGCAGTGCTGAGTTGACAGGGAGGGACACTGAAGCTTTCTTT

size: few
D: NA
V: TRBV7-9
J: TRBJ2-5
length: 13
CDR3: CASSSEEVRTQYF
DNA: TGTGCCAGCAGCTCCGAAGAGGTGCGGACCCAGTACTTC

size: NA
D: NA
V: TRBV5-1
J: TRBJ2-1
length: 14
CDR3: CASSLILGPNEQFF
DNA: TGCGCCAGCAGCTTAATTCTGGGCCCCAATGAGCAGTTCTTC

size: few
D: TRBD1
V: TRBV20-1
J: TRBJ1-1
length: 16
CDR3: CSAREQGIGWNTEAFF
DNA: TGCAGTGCTAGAGAACAGGGGATCGGGTGGAACACTGAAGCTTTCTTT

size: many
D: NA
V: TRBV7-2
J: TRBJ2-5
length: 12
CDR3: CASSSGWETQYF
DNA: TGTGCCAGCAGTTCAGGGTGGGAGACCCAGTACTTC

size: many
D: TRBD2
V: TRBV7-2
J: TRBJ2-3
length: 15
CDR3: CASSWASGVADTQYF
DNA: TGTGCCAGCAGCTGGGCTAGCGGGGTTGCAGATACGCAGTATTTT

size: few
D: NA
V: TRBV7-2
J: TRBJ1-1
length: 13
CDR3: CASSSPQNTEAFF
DNA: TGTGCCAGCAGCTCCCCCCAAAACACTGAAGCTTTCTTT

size: few
D: NA
V: TRBV7-9
J: TRBJ2-4
length: 16
CDR3: CASSFEPLGAKNIQYF
DNA: TGTGCCAGCAGCTTCGAACCTTTGGGGGCCAAAAACATTCAGTACTTC

size: few
D: NA
V: TRBV20-1
J: TRBJ2-3
length: 13
CDR3: CSASPSESDTQYF
DNA: TGCAGTGCTTCCCCTTCAGAGTCAGATACGCAGTATTTT

size: NA
D: TRBD2
V: TRBV5-1
J: TRBJ2-1
length: 15
CDR3: CASKLSGSSYNEQFF
DNA: TGCGCCAGCAAGTTGAGCGGGAGCTCCTACAATGAGCAGTTCTTC

size: few
D: NA
V: TRBV4-3
J: TRBJ1-6
length: 18
CDR3: CATRRFEWGVNYNSPLHF
DNA: TGCGCCACGCGACGTTTTGAATGGGGGGTAAATTATAATTCACCCCTCCACTTT

size: few
D: TRBD2
V: TRBV5-1
J: TRBJ2-3
length: 19
CDR3: CASSFGLAGGPWYGDTQYF
DNA: TGCGCCAGCAGCTTCGGACTAGCGGGGGGGCCCTGGTATGGAGATACGCAGTATTTT

size: few
D: NA
V: TRBV7-2
J: TRBJ2-2
length: 13
CDR3: CASSPWGVGELFF
DNA: TGTGCCAGCAGCCCATGGGGGGTCGGGGAGCTGTTTTTT

size: NA
D: NA
V: TRBV7-9
J: TRBJ2-2
length: 15
CDR3: CASSSPGAPTGELFF
DNA: TGTGCCAGCAGCTCGCCGGGAGCCCCCACCGGGGAGCTGTTTTTT

size: NA
D: TRBD1
V: TRBV27
J: TRBJ2-6
length: 17
CDR3: CASSLGTGWSGANVLTF
DNA: TGTGCCAGCAGTTTAGGGACAGGGTGGTCTGGGGCCAACGTCCTGACTTTC

size: many
D: TRBD1
V: TRBV5-1
J: TRBJ2-1
length: 15
CDR3: CASSLRDRIVDEQFF
DNA: TGCGCCAGCAGCCTCCGGGACAGGATAGTCGATGAGCAGTTCTTC

size: NA
D: NA
V: TRBV6-5
J: TRBJ2-2
length: 14
CDR3: CASSYSRFTGELFF
DNA: TGTGCCAGCAGTTACTCGCGGTTCACCGGGGAGCTGTTTTTT

size: many
D: NA
V: TRBV7-2
J: TRBJ1-1
length: 16
CDR3: CASSLEGLGVRTEAFF
DNA: TGTGCCAGCAGCTTAGAGGGCTTAGGCGTCCGCACTGAAGCTTTCTTT

size: NA
D: NA
V: TRBV25-1
J: TRBJ2-5
length: 13
CDR3: CASSEGGLETQYF
DNA: TGTGCCAGCAGTGAAGGAGGCCTGGAGACCCAGTACTTC

size: NA
D: NA
V: TRBV13
J: TRBJ2-1
length: 15
CDR3: CASSLFLGIQNEQFF
DNA: TGTGCCAGCAGCTTATTTCTGGGAATTCAGAATGAGCAGTTCTTC

size: few
D: NA
V: TRBV12-3/TRBV12-4
J: TRBJ1-1
length: 14
CDR3: CASSPQSLNTEAFF
DNA: TGTGCCAGCAGCCCCCAGTCTTTGAACACTGAAGCTTTCTTT

size: once
D: NA
V: TRBV15
J: TRBJ2-5
length: 14
CDR3: CATSRDLGPETQYF
DNA: TGTGCCACCAGCAGAGATCTAGGTCCAGAGACCCAGTACTTC

size: few
D: TRBD2
V: TRBV5-1
J: TRBJ2-5
length: 19
CDR3: CASSAGDTSGGPSQETQYF
DNA: TGCGCCAGCAGCGCGGGAGATACTAGCGGGGGGCCCAGCCAAGAGACCCAGTACTTC

size: few
D: TRBD1
V: TRBV5-5
J: TRBJ1-1
length: 15
CDR3: CASSLTGQGFTEAFF
DNA: TGTGCCAGCAGCTTGACCGGACAGGGGTTCACTGAAGCTTTCTTT

size: NA
D: TRBD1
V: TRBV27
J: TRBJ2-3
length: 14
CDR3: CASSWQDRTDTQYF
DNA: TGTGCCAGCAGTTGGCAGGACAGGACAGATACGCAGTATTTT

size: few
D: TRBD1
V: TRBV3-1
J: TRBJ2-7
length: 15
CDR3: CASSLPGQGAYEQYF
DNA: TGTGCCAGCAGCCTCCCGGGACAGGGCGCCTACGAGCAGTACTTC

size: NA
D: NA
V: TRBV6-6
J: TRBJ2-6
length: 16
CDR3: CASSYSPGAGANVLTF
DNA: TGTGCCAGCAGTTACTCTCCAGGGGCAGGGGCCAACGTCCTGACTTTC

size: NA
D: NA
V: TRBV5-6
J: TRBJ1-2
length: 13
CDR3: CASSLPGRDGYTF
DNA: TGTGCCAGCAGCTTGCCGGGCAGGGACGGCTACACCTTC

size: NA
D: NA
V: TRBV5-1
J: TRBJ1-1
length: 15
CDR3: CASARGQTGNTEAFF
DNA: TGCGCCAGCGCGAGGGGTCAGACCGGGAACACTGAAGCTTTCTTT

size: NA
D: NA
V: TRBV30
J: TRBJ1-5
length: 12
CDR3: CAWTRGDQPQHF
DNA: TGTGCCTGGACGCGGGGAGATCAGCCCCAGCATTTT

size: NA
D: NA
V: TRBV5-1
J: TRBJ2-3
length: 17
CDR3: CASSMFQRDRITDTQYF
DNA: TGCGCCAGCAGCATGTTCCAGCGGGACAGAATCACAGATACGCAGTATTTT

size: NA
D: TRBD1
V: TRBV6-2/TRBV6-3
J: TRBJ1-5
length: 12
CDR3: CASSYRTGGQHF
DNA: TGTGCCAGCAGTTACAGGACAGGGGGCCAGCATTTT

size: NA
D: TRBD1
V: TRBV11-3
J: TRBJ1-6
length: 13
CDR3: CASSEDRGSPLHF
DNA: TGTGCCAGCAGCGAGGACAGGGGTTCACCCCTCCACTTT

size: NA
D: NA
V: TRBV12-3/TRBV12-4
J: TRBJ1-1
length: 14
CDR3: CASRRSQMNTEAFF
DNA: TGTGCCAGCAGAAGGTCCCAGATGAACACTGAAGCTTTCTTT

size: NA
D: NA
V: TRBV7-9
J: TRBJ2-5
length: 13
CDR3: CASSLGGPQTQYF
DNA: TGTGCCAGCAGCTTAGGGGGCCCGCAGACCCAGTACTTC

size: few
D: TRBD1
V: TRBV20-1
J: TRBJ1-1
length: 13
CDR3: CSASQGQPTEAFF
DNA: TGCAGTGCTAGCCAGGGACAGCCGACTGAAGCTTTCTTT

size: few
D: TRBD2
V: TRBV9
J: TRBJ2-5
length: 17
CDR3: CASSPGKGLAEQETQYF
DNA: TGTGCCAGCAGCCCCGGGAAGGGACTAGCGGAACAAGAGACCCAGTACTTC